The entry below describes one T cell receptor beta chain. Generated by immunoSEQ multiplex PCR, the TCRdb table keeps only in-frame clones and is missing some. This table has roughly 2.4 million clones, around 95% appearing once. The data stem from a study of shared clonotypes between healthy human individuals. Study donors comprised healthy, HIV-negative adults devoid of recent acute infection or vaccination. V shed 0 bases and J 0 bases; nucleotides not matched to a gene: 5. The germline CDR1 and CDR2 sequences are MNHNY and SVGAGI (reference sequence). The CDR3 is 16 amino acids. The chain links TRBV6-6 to TRBJ2-7, with 7 positions matching TRBD2. The receptor was isolated from a man between 18 and 29 years old in good health. Sequences were obtained from naive CD4+ T cells sorted from blood. Regarding subset: CD45RA+ positively selected. CDR3 in DNA: TGTGCCAGCAGTTACTCTGTCCTAGCGGACTCCTACGAGCAGTACTTC. It yields the protein CASSYSVLADSYEQYF.